A selection of T cell receptor beta chains follows, all from one sample in a study of cytomegalovirus exposure and HLA in healthy donors. The protocol was immunoSEQ multiplex PCR, while the TCRdb copy is restricted to in-frame clones and leaves out a portion. In all, the sample yields tens of thousands of clones. The specimen sequenced was PBMCs. Every receptor here comes from a man aged 35 to 55 in good health and CMV-seronegative. Each CDR3 is given with its conserved first and last residue. A D gene is named only where the DNA matches it firmly.

v_call: TRBV5-1; d_call: TRBD2; j_call: TRBJ2-7; cdr3_aa: CASSVAGVYEQYF
v_call: TRBV4-3; d_call: TRBD1; j_call: TRBJ2-6; cdr3_aa: CASSRGQGAGGANVLTF
v_call: TRBV19; d_call: TRBD2; j_call: TRBJ2-3; cdr3_aa: CASSIQSRLAGGPGTQYF
v_call: TRBV5-1; d_call: NA; j_call: TRBJ2-5; cdr3_aa: CASSSGGPRERDWETQYF
v_call: TRBV2; d_call: NA; j_call: TRBJ2-5; cdr3_aa: CASIKDRQETQYF
v_call: TRBV9; d_call: TRBD1; j_call: TRBJ1-3; cdr3_aa: CASSVGDRGLGNTIYF
v_call: TRBV7-9; d_call: TRBD1; j_call: TRBJ1-2; cdr3_aa: CASSREQGAGYTF
v_call: TRBV6-1; d_call: NA; j_call: TRBJ2-1; cdr3_aa: CASPQAVNAYNEQFF
v_call: TRBV7-2; d_call: TRBD1; j_call: TRBJ1-1; cdr3_aa: CASSLRQGQNTEAFF
v_call: TRBV4-1; d_call: NA; j_call: TRBJ2-2; cdr3_aa: CASSHDSGVTGELFF
v_call: TRBV5-1; d_call: TRBD1; j_call: TRBJ2-7; cdr3_aa: CASSLRSTGTGAAEQYF
v_call: TRBV5-1; d_call: TRBD2; j_call: TRBJ2-1; cdr3_aa: CASSLSGTSGASEQFF
v_call: TRBV4-3; d_call: NA; j_call: TRBJ2-2; cdr3_aa: CASSPGGGGELFF
v_call: TRBV11-2; d_call: NA; j_call: TRBJ1-1; cdr3_aa: CASSLAVLNTEAFF
v_call: TRBV7-9; d_call: NA; j_call: TRBJ2-3; cdr3_aa: CASSFSGGTDTQYF
v_call: TRBV29-1; d_call: NA; j_call: TRBJ1-1; cdr3_aa: CSVDRNMNTEAFF
v_call: TRBV4-2; d_call: NA; j_call: TRBJ1-1; cdr3_aa: CASSHPRGNTEAFF
v_call: TRBV6-1; d_call: TRBD1; j_call: TRBJ2-7; cdr3_aa: CASSESTGGTYEQYF
v_call: TRBV30; d_call: TRBD2; j_call: TRBJ2-5; cdr3_aa: CAWSPGLAGWAEETQYF
v_call: TRBV28; d_call: NA; j_call: TRBJ2-7; cdr3_aa: CASSSGTLSSYEQYF